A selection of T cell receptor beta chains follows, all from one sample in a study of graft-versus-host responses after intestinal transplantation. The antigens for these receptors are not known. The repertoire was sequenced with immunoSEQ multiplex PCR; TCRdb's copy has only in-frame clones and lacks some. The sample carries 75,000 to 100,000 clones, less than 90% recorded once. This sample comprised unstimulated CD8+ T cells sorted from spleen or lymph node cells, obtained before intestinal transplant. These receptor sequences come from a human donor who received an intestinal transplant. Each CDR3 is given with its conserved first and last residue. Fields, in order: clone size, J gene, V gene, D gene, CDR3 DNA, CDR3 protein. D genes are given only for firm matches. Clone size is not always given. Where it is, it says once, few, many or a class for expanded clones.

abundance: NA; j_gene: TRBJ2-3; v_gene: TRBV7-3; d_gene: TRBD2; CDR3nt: TGTGCCAGCAGCTTAGGTCTACTAGCGGGGGGGACTAGCACAGATACGCAGTATTTT; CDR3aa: CASSLGLLAGGTSTDTQYF
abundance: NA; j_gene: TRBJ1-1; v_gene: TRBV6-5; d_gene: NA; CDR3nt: TGTGCCAGCAGTGAACAGGGTAACACTGAAGCTTTCTTT; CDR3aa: CASSEQGNTEAFF
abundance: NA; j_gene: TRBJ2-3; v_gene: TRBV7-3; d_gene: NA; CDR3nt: TGTGCCAGCAGCTTAGAGGTGACAGATACGCAGTATTTT; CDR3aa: CASSLEVTDTQYF
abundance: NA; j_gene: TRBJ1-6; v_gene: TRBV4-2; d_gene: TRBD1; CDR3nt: TGTGCCAGCAGCCATCCCGGGACAGGGGGCTATAATTCACCCCTCCACTTT; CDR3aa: CASSHPGTGGYNSPLHF
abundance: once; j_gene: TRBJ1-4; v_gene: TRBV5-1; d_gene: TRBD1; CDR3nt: TGCGCCAGCCAAGAAGGGACAGTACGGGAAAAACTGTTTTTT; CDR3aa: CASQEGTVREKLFF
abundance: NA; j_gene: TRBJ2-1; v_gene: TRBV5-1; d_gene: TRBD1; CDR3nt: TGCGCCAGCAGGGACCGGGACAGGTCCTACAATGAGCAGTTCTTC; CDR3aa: CASRDRDRSYNEQFF
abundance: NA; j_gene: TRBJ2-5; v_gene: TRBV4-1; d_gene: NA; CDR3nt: TGCGCCAGCAGCCAATACATTAGCTGGGAGACCCAGTACTTC; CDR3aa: CASSQYISWETQYF
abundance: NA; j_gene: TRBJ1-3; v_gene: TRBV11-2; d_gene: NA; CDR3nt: TGTGCCAGCAGCTTAGTCCTCTGGCCAGTTGGAAACACCATATATTTT; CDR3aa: CASSLVLWPVGNTIYF
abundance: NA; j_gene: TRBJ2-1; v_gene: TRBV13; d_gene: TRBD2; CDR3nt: TGTGCCAGCAGCCCTAGCGGGCTCTCCTACAATGAGCAGTTCTTC; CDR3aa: CASSPSGLSYNEQFF
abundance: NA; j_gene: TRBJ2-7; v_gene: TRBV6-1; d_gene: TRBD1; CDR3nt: TGTGCCAGCAGTGGGGGACAGAAAAGCTCCTACGAGCAGTACTTC; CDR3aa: CASSGGQKSSYEQYF
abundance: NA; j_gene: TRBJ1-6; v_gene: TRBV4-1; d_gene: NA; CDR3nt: TGCGCCAGCAGCCAAGGCGGGTTTTCACCCCTCCACTTT; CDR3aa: CASSQGGFSPLHF
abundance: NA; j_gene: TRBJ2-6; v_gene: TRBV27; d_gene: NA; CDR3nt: TGTGCCAGCAGTTTATCCCGTAGGCGGTCCTCGAAAACCGGGGCCAACGTCCTGACTTTC; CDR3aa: CASSLSRRRSSKTGANVLTF
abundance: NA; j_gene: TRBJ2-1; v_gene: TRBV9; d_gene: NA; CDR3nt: TGTGCCAGCAGCGTAGTGATGCGTGGGGACAATGAGCAGTTCTTC; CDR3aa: CASSVVMRGDNEQFF
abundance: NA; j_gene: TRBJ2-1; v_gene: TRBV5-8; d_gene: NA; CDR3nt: TGTGCCAGCAGCTTGGGGGGACCCCCCTACAATGAGCAGTTCTTC; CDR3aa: CASSLGGPPYNEQFF
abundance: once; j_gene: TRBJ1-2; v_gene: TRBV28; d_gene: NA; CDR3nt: TGTGCCAGCAGTGCTTCGTCCATAGCTAACTATGGCTACACCTTC; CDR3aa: CASSASSIANYGYTF
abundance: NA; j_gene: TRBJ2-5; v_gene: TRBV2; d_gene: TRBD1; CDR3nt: TGTGCCAGCAGTTTACCAGGGGGCTGGGAGACCCAGTACTTC; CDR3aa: CASSLPGGWETQYF
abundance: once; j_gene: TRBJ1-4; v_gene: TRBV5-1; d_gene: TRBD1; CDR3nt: TGCGCCAGCAGCTGGCGAGCCCCGACAGGGATTGGGGAAAAACTGTTTTTT; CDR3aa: CASSWRAPTGIGEKLFF
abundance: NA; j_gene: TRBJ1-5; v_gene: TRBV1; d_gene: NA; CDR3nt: TGCACCAGCAGCCAACCACAGGGGACTTTTTATCAGCCCCAGCATTTT; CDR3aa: CTSSQPQGTFYQPQHF
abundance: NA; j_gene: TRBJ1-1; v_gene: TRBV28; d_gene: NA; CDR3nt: TGTGCCAGCAGCTCACTCATTGTGACGGCGAACACTGAAGCTTTCTTT; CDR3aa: CASSSLIVTANTEAFF
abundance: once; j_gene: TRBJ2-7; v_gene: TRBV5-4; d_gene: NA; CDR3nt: TGTGCCAGCAGCATTAACCTTGGACAGTACGGGCGCTCTAGAGCCTACGAGCAGTACTTC; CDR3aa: CASSINLGQYGRSRAYEQYF
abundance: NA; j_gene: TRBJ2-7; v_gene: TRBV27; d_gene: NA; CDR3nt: TGTGCCAGCAGTATCTCCGGGGGCTACGAGCAGTACTTC; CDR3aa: CASSISGGYEQYF
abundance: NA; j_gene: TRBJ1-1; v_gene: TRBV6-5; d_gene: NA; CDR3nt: TGTGCCAGCAGTTACTTGGTGACAGGGAACACTGAAGCTTTCTTT; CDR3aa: CASSYLVTGNTEAFF
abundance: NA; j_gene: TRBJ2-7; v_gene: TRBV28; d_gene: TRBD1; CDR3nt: TGTGCCAGCAGTTGGGGACAGGCGATTGCCTACGAGCAGTACTTC; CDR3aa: CASSWGQAIAYEQYF
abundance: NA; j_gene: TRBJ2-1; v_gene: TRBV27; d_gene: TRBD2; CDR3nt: TGTGCCAGCAGTTTAATAGCGGGTGAGCAGTTCTTC; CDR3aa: CASSLIAGEQFF
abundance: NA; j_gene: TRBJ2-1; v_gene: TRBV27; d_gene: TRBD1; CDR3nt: TGTGCCAGTTGGGACAGGGGTCACAATGAGCAGTTCTTC; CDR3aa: CASWDRGHNEQFF
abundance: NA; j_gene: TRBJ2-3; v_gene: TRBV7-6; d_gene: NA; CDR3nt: TGTGCCAGCAGCTTAAAGACAAATCTGGCAGATACGCAGTATTTT; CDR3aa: CASSLKTNLADTQYF
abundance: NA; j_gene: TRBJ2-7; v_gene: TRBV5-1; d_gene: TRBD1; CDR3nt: TGCGCCAGCAGCTTTAGACAGGGAACCTCCTACGAGCAGTACTTC; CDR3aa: CASSFRQGTSYEQYF
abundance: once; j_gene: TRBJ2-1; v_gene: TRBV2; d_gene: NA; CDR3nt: TGTGCCAGCAGCGAGGGGGACCTGAGGAATGAGCAGTTCTTC; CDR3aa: CASSEGDLRNEQFF
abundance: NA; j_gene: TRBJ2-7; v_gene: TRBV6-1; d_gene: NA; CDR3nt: TGTGCCAGCCGTACCAGCGTGGAGAGCTCCTACGAGCAGTACTTC; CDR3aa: CASRTSVESSYEQYF
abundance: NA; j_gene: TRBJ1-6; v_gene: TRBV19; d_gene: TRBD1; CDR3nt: TGTGCCAGTACGGGACAGGGGGTATCACCCCTCCACTTT; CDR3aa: CASTGQGVSPLHF
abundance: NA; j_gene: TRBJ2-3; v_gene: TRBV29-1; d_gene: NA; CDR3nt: TGCAGCGGGTGTACTAGCCCCGATACGCAGTATTTT; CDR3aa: CSGCTSPDTQYF
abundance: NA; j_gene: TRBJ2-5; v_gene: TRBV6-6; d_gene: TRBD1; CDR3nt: TGTGCCAGCAGTTACTCTGTAGGACAGGGGGTGGAGACCCAGTACTTC; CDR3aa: CASSYSVGQGVETQYF
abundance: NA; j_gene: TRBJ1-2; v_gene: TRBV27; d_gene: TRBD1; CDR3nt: TGTGCCAGCAGTGGGACAGGGTATGGCTACACCTTC; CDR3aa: CASSGTGYGYTF
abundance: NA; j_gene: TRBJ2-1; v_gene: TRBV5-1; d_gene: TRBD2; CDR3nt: TGCGCCAGCAGCTTGGGACTAGCGGGTAACAATGAGCAGTTCTTC; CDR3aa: CASSLGLAGNNEQFF
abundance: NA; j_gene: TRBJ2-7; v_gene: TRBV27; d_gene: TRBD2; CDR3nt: TGTGCCAGCAGTTGGGCGGGAGGGCCTTACGAGCAGTACTTC; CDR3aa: CASSWAGGPYEQYF
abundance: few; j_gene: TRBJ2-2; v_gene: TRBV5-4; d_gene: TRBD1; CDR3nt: TGTGCCAGCGGGACAGGGGACAGGGGTTTCACCGGGGAGCTGTTTTTT; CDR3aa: CASGTGDRGFTGELFF
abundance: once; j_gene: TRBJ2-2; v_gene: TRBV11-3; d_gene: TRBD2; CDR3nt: TGTGCCAGCAGCTCGCCCGGACTAGCGGGAAGCACCGGGGAGCTGTTTTTT; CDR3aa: CASSSPGLAGSTGELFF
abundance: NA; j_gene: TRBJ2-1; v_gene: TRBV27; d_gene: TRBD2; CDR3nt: TGTGCCAGCAGCCGGCTAGCGGGGGGGGTTAATGAGCAGTTCTTC; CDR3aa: CASSRLAGGVNEQFF
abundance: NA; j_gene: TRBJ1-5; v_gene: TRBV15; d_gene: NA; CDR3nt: TGTGCCACCAGCAGAGGGTGGGAGGGTTTTCAGCCCCAGCATTTT; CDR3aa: CATSRGWEGFQPQHF
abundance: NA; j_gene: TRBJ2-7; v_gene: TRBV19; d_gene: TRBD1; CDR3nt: TGTGCCAGTAGTCCCTACCAGGGGGCCCAAAACGAGCAGTACTTC; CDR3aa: CASSPYQGAQNEQYF
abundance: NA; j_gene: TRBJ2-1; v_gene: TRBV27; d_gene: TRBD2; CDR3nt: TGTGCCAGCAGTATACTAGCGGGATCTTACAATGAGCAGTTCTTC; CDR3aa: CASSILAGSYNEQFF
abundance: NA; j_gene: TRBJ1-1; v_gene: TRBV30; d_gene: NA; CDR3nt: TGTGCCTGGTCCGAGGGCCTCGGGGAAGCTTTCTTT; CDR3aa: CAWSEGLGEAFF
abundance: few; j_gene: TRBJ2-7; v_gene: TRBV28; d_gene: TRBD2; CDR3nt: TGTGCCAGCAGTTTAGGGACTAGCGGGTACGAGCAGTACTTC; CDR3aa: CASSLGTSGYEQYF
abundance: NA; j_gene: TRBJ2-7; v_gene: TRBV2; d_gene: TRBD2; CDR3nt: TGTGCCAGCCGACTAGCGGGACTGTACGAGCAGTACTTC; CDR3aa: CASRLAGLYEQYF
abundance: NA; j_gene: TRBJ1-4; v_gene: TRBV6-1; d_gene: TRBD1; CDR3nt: TGTGCCAGCAGTACCCAGGGGGGGACTAATGAAAAACTGTTTTTT; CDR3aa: CASSTQGGTNEKLFF
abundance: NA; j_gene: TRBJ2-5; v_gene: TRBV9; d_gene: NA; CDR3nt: TGTGCCAGCAGCGTAGAGGGCAGGGGATGGGAGACCCAGTACTTC; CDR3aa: CASSVEGRGWETQYF
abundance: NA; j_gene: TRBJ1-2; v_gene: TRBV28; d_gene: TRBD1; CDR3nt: TGTGCCAGCAGTCCCCTCGGACAGGGAGGTTATGGCTACACCTTC; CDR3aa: CASSPLGQGGYGYTF
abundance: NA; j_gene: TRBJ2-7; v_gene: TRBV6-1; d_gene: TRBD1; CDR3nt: TGTGCCAGCAGACCGAACAGGGGGCGAAAATGCGAGCAGTACTTC; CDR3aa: CASRPNRGRKCEQYF
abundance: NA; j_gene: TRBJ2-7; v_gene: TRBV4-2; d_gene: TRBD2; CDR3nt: TGTGCCAGCAGCCAAGATTGGTTAGCGGGGGGAACCTACGAGCAGTACTTC; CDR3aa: CASSQDWLAGGTYEQYF
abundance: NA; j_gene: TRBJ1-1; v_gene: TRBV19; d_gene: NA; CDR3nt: TGTGCCAGTACCCCCGGCGGGAACACTGAAGCTTTCTTT; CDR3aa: CASTPGGNTEAFF
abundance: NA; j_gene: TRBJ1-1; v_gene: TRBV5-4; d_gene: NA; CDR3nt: TGTGCCAGCAGCTTATGGGGCTCGAACACTGAAGCTTTCTTT; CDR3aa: CASSLWGSNTEAFF
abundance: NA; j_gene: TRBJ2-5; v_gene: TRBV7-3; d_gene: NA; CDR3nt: TGTGCCAGCAGCTCAACGGGGAACCCAACCGAGACCCAGTACTTC; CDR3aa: CASSSTGNPTETQYF
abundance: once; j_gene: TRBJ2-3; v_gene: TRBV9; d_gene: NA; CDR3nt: TGTGCCAGCAGCGTAGGATTTGAAGGGACCACAGATACGCAGTATTTT; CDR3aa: CASSVGFEGTTDTQYF
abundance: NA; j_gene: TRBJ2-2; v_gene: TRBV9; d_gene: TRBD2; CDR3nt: TGTGCCAGCAGCTTTCGACTAGCGGGAGTAGACACCGGGGAGCTGTTTTTT; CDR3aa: CASSFRLAGVDTGELFF
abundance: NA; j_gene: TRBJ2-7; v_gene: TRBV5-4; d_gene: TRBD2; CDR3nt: TGTGCCAGCAGCCCATCTGGTCCTAGCGGGAGATACGAGCAGTACTTC; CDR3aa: CASSPSGPSGRYEQYF